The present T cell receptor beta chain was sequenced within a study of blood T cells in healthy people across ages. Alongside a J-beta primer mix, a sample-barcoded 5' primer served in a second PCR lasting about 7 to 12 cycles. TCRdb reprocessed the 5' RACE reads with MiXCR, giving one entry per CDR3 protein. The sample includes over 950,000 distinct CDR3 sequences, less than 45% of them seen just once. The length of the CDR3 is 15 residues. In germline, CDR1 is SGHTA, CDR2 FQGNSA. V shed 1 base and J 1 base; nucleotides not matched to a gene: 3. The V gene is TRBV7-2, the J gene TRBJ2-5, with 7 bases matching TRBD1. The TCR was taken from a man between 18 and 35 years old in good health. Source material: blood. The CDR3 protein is CASSLDRGPQETQYF. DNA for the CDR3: TGTGCCAGCAGCTTAGACAGGGGCCCCCAAGAGACCCAGTACTTC. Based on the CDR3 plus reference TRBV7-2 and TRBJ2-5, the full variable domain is GAGVSQSPSNKVTEKGKDVELRCDPISGHTALYWYRQSLGQGLEFLIYFQGNSAPDKSGLPSDRFSAERTGGSVSTLTIQRTQQEDSAVYLCASSLDRGPQETQYFGPGTRLLVL.